This T cell receptor (beta chain) was identified during a study of prognosis after radiotherapy for stage I lung cancer. At the level of the study: Delivery of radiotherapy was by SBRT in 3 to 5 fractions at a biologically effective dose of at least 100 Gy. Nobody among the patients got concurrent therapy with stereotactic body radiotherapy.

CDR1 and CDR2 from the germline V gene are MNHEY and SVGEGT. The CDR3 runs 20 residues. The germline V and J ends were trimmed by 5 bases and 0 bases, with 29 bases remaining between them. Using two-round multiplex PCR, the authors amplified TCR beta CDR3 from genomic DNA. First-round PCR amplification was performed with primers specific to each TRBV and TRBJ gene. Using its own MiXCR run on the multiplex PCR reads, TCRdb lists one record per CDR3 protein. The repertoire holds fewer than 40,000 distinct CDR3 sequences, nearly 35% seen once, with around a sixth in the top ten. This clonotype turned up a few times. Its target is not known. Study-level results: A determination of whether the expanded TCR clones were tumor-specific was not made. Where distant metastases developed, patients had lower Shannon entropy after stereotactic body radiation therapy.

This sequence joins TRBV6-2 or TRBV6-3 and TRBJ2-7; D may be TRBD1 or TRBD2 (5 bases each). The TCR originated in a donor of 50 years or more with non-small cell lung cancer. The sample was PBMCs, taken before or after stereotactic body radiation therapy (not recorded which). The CDR3 sequence: CASSERARGMIGAASYEQYF. The CDR3 nucleotides read TGTGCCAGCAGTGAGAGGGCTAGGGGAATGATCGGGGCAGCCTCCTACGAGCAGTACTTC.